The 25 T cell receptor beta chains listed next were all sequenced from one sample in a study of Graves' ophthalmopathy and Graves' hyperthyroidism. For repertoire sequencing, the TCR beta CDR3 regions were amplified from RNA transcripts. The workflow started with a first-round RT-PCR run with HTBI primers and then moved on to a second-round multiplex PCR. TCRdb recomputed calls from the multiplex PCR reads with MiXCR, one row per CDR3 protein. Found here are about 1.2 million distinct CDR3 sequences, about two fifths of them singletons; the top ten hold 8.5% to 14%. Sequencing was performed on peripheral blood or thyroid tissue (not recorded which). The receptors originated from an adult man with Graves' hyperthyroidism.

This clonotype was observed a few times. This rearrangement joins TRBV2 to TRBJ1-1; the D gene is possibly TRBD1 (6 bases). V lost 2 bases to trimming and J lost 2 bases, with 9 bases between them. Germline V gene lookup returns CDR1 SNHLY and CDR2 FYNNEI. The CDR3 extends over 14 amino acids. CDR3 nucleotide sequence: TGTGCCAGCAGTGAACAGGGGCAAAACACTGAAGCTTTCTTT. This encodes CASSEQGQNTEAFF.

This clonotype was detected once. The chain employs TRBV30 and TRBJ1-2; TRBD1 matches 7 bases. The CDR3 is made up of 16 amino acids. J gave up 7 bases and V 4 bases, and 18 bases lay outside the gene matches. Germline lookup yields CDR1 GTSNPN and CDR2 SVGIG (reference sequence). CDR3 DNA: TGTGCCTGGATTGCGGGAGAAAAGGGGGCTATCGGTGGCTACACCTTC. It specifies CAWIAGEKGAIGGYTF.

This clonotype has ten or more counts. The CDR3 bases are TGTGCCAGCAGCCATCCGGGACCGAATTCACCCCTCCACTTT. It is translated as CASSHPGPNSPLHF. V usage is TRBV7-8 and J usage is TRBJ1-6; possible D gene TRBD1, 5 bases. The germline gives CDR1 SGHVS, CDR2 FQNEAQ. Deletions cut 5 bases from V and 7 bases from J, with 12 bases between. This CDR3 is built from 14 residues.

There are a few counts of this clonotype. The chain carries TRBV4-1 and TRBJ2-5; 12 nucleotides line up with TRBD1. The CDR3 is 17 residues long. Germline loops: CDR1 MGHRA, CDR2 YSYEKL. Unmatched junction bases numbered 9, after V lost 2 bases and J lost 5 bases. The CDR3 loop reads CASSQRSGTGGRETQYF. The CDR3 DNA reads TGCGCCAGCAGCCAAAGAAGCGGGACAGGGGGCCGGGAGACCCAGTACTTC.

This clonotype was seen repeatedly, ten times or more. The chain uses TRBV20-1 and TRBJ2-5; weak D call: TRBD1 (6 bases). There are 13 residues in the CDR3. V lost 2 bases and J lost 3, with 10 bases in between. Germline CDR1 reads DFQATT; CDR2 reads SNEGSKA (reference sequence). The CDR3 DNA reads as TGCAGTGCTAGACAGGGGAGCGAAGAGACCCAGTACTTC. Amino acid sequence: CSARQGSEETQYF.

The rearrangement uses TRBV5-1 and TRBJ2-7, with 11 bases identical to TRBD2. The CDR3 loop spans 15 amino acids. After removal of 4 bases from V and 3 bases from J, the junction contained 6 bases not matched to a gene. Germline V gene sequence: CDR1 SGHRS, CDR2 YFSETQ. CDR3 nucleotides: TGCGCCAGCAGCAAGGGGACTAGCGGATTCTACGAGCAGTACTTC. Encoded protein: CASSKGTSGFYEQYF. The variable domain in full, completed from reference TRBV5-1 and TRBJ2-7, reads KAGVTQTPRYLIKTRGQQVTLSCSPISGHRSVSWYQQTPGQGLQFLFEYFSETQRNKGNFPGRFSGRQFSNSRSEMNVSTLELGDSALYLCASSKGTSGFYEQYFGPGTRLTVT.

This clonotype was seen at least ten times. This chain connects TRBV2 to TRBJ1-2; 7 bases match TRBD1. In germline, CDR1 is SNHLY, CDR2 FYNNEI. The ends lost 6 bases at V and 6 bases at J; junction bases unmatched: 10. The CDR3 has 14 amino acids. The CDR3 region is CASRAADREHGYTF. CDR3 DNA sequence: TGTGCCAGCAGGGCCGCCGACAGGGAGCATGGCTACACCTTC.

CDR3 coding DNA: TGTGCCAGCGGACGGGGGGAGCGCAATCAGCCCCAGTACTTC. The encoded protein is CASGRGERNQPQYF. V and J are TRBV2 and TRBJ2-5, with 7 positions matching TRBD2. Germline lookup yields CDR1 SNHLY and CDR2 FYNNEI. The V segment lost 8 bases and the J segment 9 bases; nucleotides outside the gene matches: 15. The CDR3 contains 14 residues.

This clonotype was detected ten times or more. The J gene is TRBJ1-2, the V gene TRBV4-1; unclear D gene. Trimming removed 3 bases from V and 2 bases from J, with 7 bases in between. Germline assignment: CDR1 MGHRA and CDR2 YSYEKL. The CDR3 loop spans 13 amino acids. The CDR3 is CASSQEGNYGYTF. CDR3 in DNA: TGCGCCAGCAGCCAGGAGGGAAACTATGGCTACACCTTC.

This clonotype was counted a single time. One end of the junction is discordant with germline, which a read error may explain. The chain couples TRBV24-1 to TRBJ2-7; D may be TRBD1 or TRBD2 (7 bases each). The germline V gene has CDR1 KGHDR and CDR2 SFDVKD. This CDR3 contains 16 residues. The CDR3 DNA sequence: TGTGCCAGCAGTTGGGGGGGCAGGGGGGCGTACTACGAGCAGTACTTC. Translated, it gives CASSWGGRGAYYEQYF.

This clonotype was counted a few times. The DNA for the CDR3 is TGTGCCAGCAGCTTGAGCCCGGGAGGGCTCAACGAGCAGTACTTC. Its translation: CASSLSPGGLNEQYF. J is TRBJ2-7 and V is TRBV5-4; 8 nucleotides match TRBD2. The CDR3 has 15 amino acids. The junction had 8 bases not matched to a gene; V was cut back by 1 base and J by 5 bases. The germline V gene encodes CDR1 SGHNT and CDR2 YYREEE (reference sequence).

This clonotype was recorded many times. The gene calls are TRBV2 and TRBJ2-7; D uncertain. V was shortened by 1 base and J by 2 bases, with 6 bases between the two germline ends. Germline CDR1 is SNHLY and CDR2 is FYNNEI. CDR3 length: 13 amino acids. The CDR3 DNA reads TGTGCCAGCAGTGAAGGCAGGACCTACGAGCAGTACTTC. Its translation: CASSEGRTYEQYF.

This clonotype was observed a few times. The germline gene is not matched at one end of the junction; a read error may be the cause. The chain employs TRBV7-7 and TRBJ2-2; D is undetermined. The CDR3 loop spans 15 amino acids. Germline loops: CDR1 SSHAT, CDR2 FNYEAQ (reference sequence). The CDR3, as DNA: TGTGCTAGCAGCTTAGTCGGCAGTCCGGCCGGGGAGCTGTTTTTT. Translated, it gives CASSLVGSPAGELFF.

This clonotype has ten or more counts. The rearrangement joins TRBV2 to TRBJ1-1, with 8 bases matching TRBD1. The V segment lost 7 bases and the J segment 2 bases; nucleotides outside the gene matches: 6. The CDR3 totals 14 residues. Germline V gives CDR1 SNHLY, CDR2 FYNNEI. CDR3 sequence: CASTRTGKNTEAFF. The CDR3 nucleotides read TGTGCCAGCACCAGGACAGGGAAAAACACTGAAGCTTTCTTT.

CDR3 nucleotide sequence: TGTGCCAGCAGTACAGGGATTTGGGAGACCCAGTACTTC. Amino acids: CASSTGIWETQYF. This sequence joins TRBV2 and TRBJ2-5; the D gene is possibly TRBD1 (6 bases). V lost 5 bases and J 5 bases, leaving 12 bases between the germline ends. The CDR3 totals 13 residues. Germline loops: CDR1 SNHLY, CDR2 FYNNEI.

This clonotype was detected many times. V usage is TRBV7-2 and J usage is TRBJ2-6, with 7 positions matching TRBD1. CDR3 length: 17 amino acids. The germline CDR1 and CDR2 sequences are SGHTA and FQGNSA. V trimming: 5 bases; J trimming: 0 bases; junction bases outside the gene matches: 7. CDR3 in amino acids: CASSPGTASSGANVLTF. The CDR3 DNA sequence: TGTGCCAGCAGCCCAGGGACAGCCAGCTCTGGGGCCAACGTCCTGACTTTC.

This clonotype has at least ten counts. For the CDR3, the DNA is TGTGCCACCAGCAGAGATATCCCTAGGAAGGGGCCCGGGGAGCTGTTTTTT. Its translation: CATSRDIPRKGPGELFF. The gene calls are TRBV15 and TRBJ2-2, with D possibly being TRBD1 (5 bases). The CDR3 totals 17 residues. V dropped 0 bases and J dropped 6 bases, with 17 bases sitting between them. Looked up from germline, CDR1 is LNHNV and CDR2 is YYDKDF (reference sequence).

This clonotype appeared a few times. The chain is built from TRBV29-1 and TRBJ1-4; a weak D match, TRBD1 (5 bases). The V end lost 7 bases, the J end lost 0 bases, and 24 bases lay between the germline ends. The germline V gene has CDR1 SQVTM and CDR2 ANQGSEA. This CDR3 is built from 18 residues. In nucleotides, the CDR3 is TGCAGCGAAGGATGTCACCCCCCCGCGACAGCAACTAATGAAAAACTGTTTTTT. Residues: CSEGCHPPATATNEKLFF.

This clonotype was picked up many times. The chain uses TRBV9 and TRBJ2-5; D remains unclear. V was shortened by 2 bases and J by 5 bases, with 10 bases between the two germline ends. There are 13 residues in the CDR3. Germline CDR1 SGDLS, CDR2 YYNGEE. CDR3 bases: TGTGCCAGCAGCGTTCGTCCGCGGGAGACCCAGTACTTC. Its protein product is CASSVRPRETQYF.

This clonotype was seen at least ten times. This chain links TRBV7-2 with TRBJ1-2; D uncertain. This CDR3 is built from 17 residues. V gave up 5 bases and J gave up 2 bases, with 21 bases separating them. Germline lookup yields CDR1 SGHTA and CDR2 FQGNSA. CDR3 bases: TGTGCCAGCAGCCGAGACGGGGTATCCATCCGGAACTATGGCTACACCTTC. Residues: CASSRDGVSIRNYGYTF. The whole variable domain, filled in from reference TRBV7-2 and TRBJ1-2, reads GAGVSQSPSNKVTEKGKDVELRCDPISGHTALYWYRQSLGQGLEFLIYFQGNSAPDKSGLPSDRFSAERTGGSVSTLTIQRTQQEDSAVYLCASSRDGVSIRNYGYTFGSGTRLTVV.

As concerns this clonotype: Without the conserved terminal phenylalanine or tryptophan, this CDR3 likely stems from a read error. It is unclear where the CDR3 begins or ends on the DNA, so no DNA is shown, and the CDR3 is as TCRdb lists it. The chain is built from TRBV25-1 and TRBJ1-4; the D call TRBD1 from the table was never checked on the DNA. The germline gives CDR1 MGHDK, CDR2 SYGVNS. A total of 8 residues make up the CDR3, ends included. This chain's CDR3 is CASSRTGY.

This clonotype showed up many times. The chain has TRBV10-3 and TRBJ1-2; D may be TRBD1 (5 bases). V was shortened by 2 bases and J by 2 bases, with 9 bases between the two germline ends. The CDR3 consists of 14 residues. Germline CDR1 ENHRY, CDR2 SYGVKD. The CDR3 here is CAISEMDINYGYTF. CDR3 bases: TGTGCCATCAGTGAGATGGACATCAACTATGGCTACACCTTC.

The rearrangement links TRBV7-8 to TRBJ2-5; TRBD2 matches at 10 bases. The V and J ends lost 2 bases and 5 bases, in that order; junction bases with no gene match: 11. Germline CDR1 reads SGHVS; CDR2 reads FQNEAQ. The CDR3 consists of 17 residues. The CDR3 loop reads CASSLTALAGVSETQYF. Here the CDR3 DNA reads TGTGCCAGCAGCTTAACTGCCCTAGCGGGAGTGTCGGAGACCCAGTACTTC.

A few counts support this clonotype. CDR3 amino acids: CASSESKASGQETQYF. CDR3 DNA sequence: TGCGCCAGCAGTGAGTCAAAGGCGTCAGGCCAAGAGACCCAGTACTTC. This chain links TRBV10-1 with TRBJ2-5; the D is unclear. Trimming shortened V by 0 bases and J by 1 base, and 12 bases separated the two germline ends. Germline V gives CDR1 WNHNN, CDR2 SYGVQD (reference sequence). The length of the CDR3 is 16 residues.

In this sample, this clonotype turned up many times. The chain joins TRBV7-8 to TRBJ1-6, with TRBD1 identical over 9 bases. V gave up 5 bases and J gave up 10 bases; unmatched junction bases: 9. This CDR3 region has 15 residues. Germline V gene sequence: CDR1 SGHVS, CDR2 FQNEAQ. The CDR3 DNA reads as TGTGCCAGCAGCAGCCGGGACAGGGAGGAGTCACCCCTCCACTTT. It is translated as CASSSRDREESPLHF.